The rows below give T cell receptor beta chains drawn from one sample of a study of blood T cell repertoires in COVID-19. Assay: immunoSEQ multiplex PCR; the TCRdb copy retains only in-frame clones and omits some. The sample shows a few hundred thousand clones, around 90% of them seen only once. Sequenced: peripheral blood. All receptors come from a man aged 55 to 70 with acute or convalescent COVID-19. The conserved cysteine and the conserved F or W are not part of the CDR3 here. A D gene is named only where the DNA matches it firmly. Where a row states a size, it is once, few, many or the class of an expanded clone; other rows omit it.

V: TRBV5-4
size: few
D: TRBD1
CDR3: ASTHGGWQGVENTEAF

V: TRBV19
size: .
D: .
CDR3: ASSMTYTGELF

V: TRBV19
size: .
D: .
CDR3: ASSIQGTDTQY

V: TRBV7-9
size: .
D: TRBD1
CDR3: ASRPEEGQNSPLH

V: TRBV7-3
size: .
D: .
CDR3: ASSAHMNTEAF

V: TRBV5-6
size: .
D: TRBD1
CDR3: ASRKTGTEQETQY

V: TRBV7-8
size: once
D: TRBD1
CDR3: ASSPRQGTQYYSNQPQH

V: TRBV28
size: .
D: .
CDR3: ASRYLQGVYSPLH

V: TRBV18
size: .
D: .
CDR3: ASSQNRMSDSSYNEQF

V: TRBV5-1
size: .
D: TRBD2
CDR3: ASSLLTSGNNEQF

V: TRBV11-3
size: .
D: .
CDR3: ASSPQGGDTQY

V: TRBV6-6
size: .
D: TRBD2
CDR3: ASRSRRGGPDTQY

V: TRBV2
size: .
D: .
CDR3: ASSGREEKLF

V: TRBV19
size: few
D: TRBD1
CDR3: ASSSRTGGNQPQH

V: TRBV21-1
size: .
D: .
CDR3: ASRGQWNYEQY

V: TRBV6-2/TRBV6-3
size: .
D: TRBD1
CDR3: ASSPWTGSTDTQY

V: TRBV5-1
size: few
D: TRBD2
CDR3: ASSSGLAANYEQY

V: TRBV6-1
size: .
D: .
CDR3: ASSEERAALYGYT

V: TRBV19
size: .
D: .
CDR3: ASSTGRRDTIY

V: TRBV5-1
size: .
D: .
CDR3: ASSPPGLNNEQF

V: TRBV3-1/TRBV3-2
size: .
D: TRBD1
CDR3: ASSQNYRGHQPQH

V: TRBV28
size: .
D: .
CDR3: ATIRTMNTEAF

V: TRBV6-5
size: .
D: .
CDR3: ASSYWAQDSPLH

V: TRBV5-4
size: once
D: TRBD1
CDR3: ASSLGTGAVTDTQY

V: TRBV28
size: .
D: TRBD1
CDR3: ASTAGTGNVGYGYT

V: TRBV6-6
size: .
D: TRBD1
CDR3: ASSPAGQGNSPLH

V: TRBV5-4
size: .
D: TRBD2
CDR3: ASSFTSGGLGETQY

V: TRBV9
size: .
D: TRBD1
CDR3: ASSTGGGGYT

V: TRBV19
size: .
D: .
CDR3: ASSTGWGVETQY

V: TRBV2
size: .
D: .
CDR3: ASIPSRAPTLAGGYT

V: TRBV6-2/TRBV6-3
size: .
D: .
CDR3: ASSKTGPEEKLF

V: TRBV19
size: .
D: TRBD2
CDR3: ASSSGTSGTYEQY

V: TRBV29-1
size: .
D: .
CDR3: SVEDTVNEQF

V: TRBV7-9
size: few
D: .
CDR3: ASSRRTAEAF

V: TRBV7-8
size: .
D: .
CDR3: ASSRDRNTEAF

V: TRBV28
size: .
D: .
CDR3: ASSSGVAAYEQY

V: TRBV7-9
size: .
D: .
CDR3: ASTTGLDSYEQY

V: TRBV2
size: .
D: TRBD1
CDR3: ASNSWGTGTRPKETQY

V: TRBV11-2
size: .
D: .
CDR3: ASSLAGDSYNEQF

V: TRBV5-4
size: once
D: TRBD1
CDR3: ASSSTQGNNSPLH

V: TRBV28
size: once
D: TRBD2
CDR3: ASSLSAGGTHEQF

V: TRBV6-5
size: .
D: .
CDR3: ASSPPGVGNQPQH

V: TRBV19
size: once
D: .
CDR3: ASSTAQGSYEQY

V: TRBV27
size: .
D: .
CDR3: ASSLYSGGNQPQH

V: TRBV5-1
size: .
D: TRBD2
CDR3: ASKYGGALETQY

V: TRBV5-6
size: once
D: .
CDR3: ASSHPEGPYNSPLH

V: TRBV19
size: .
D: TRBD1
CDR3: ASRSFGTDYGYT

V: TRBV3-1/TRBV3-2
size: .
D: .
CDR3: ASSQTSAAYNEQF

V: TRBV9
size: .
D: .
CDR3: ASSPDSSPEKLF

V: TRBV6-5
size: once
D: .
CDR3: ASRRRGGNNEQF

V: TRBV11-2
size: .
D: .
CDR3: ASSRGWNEQF